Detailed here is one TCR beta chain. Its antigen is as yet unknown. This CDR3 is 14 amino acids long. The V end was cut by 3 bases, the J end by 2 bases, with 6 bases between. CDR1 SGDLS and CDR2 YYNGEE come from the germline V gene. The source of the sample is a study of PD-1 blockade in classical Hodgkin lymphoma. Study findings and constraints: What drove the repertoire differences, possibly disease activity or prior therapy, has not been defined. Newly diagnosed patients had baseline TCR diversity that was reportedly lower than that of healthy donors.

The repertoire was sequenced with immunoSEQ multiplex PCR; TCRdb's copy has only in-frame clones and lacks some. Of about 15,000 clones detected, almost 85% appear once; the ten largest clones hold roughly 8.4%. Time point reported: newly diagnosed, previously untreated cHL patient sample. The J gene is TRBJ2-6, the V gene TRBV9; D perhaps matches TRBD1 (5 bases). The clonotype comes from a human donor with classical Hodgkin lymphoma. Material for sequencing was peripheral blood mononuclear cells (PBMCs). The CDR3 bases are TGTGCCAGCAGCGGGGGCGCTGGGGCCAACGTCCTGACTTTC. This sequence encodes CASSGGAGANVLTF.